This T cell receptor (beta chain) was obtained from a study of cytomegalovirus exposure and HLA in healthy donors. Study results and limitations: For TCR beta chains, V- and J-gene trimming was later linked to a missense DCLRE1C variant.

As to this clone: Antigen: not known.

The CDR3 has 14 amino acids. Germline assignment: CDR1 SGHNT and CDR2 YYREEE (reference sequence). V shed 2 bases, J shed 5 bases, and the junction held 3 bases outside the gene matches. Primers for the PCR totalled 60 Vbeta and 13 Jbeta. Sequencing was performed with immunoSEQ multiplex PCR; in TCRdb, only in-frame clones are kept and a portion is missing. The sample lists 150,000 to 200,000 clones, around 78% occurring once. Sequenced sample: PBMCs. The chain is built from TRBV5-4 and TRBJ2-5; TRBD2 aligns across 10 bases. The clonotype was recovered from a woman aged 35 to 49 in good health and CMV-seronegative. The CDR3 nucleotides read TGTGCCAGCAGCTTAGCGGGGGGGCACGAGACCCAGTACTTC. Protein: CASSLAGGHETQYF.